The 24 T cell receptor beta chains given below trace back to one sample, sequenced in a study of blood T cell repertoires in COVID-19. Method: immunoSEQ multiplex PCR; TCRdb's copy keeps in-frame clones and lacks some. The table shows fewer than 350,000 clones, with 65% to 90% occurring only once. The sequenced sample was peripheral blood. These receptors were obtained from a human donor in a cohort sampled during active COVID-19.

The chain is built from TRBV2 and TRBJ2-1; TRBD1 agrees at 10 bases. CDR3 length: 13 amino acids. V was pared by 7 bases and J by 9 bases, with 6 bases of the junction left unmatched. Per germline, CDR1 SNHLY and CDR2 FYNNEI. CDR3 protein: CASTGQGVGEQFF. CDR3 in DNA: TGTGCCAGCACCGGACAGGGGGTGGGTGAGCAGTTCTTC.

Here the CDR3 reads CASSFPGQGYNEQFF. DNA for the CDR3: TGTGCCAGCAGTTTCCCCGGACAGGGTTACAATGAGCAGTTCTTC. The genes are TRBV6-6 and TRBJ2-1; 8 nucleotides line up with TRBD1. This CDR3 has 15 residues. V shed 4 bases, J shed 4 bases, and the junction held 6 bases outside the gene matches. Per germline, CDR1 MNHNY and CDR2 SVGAGI (reference sequence).

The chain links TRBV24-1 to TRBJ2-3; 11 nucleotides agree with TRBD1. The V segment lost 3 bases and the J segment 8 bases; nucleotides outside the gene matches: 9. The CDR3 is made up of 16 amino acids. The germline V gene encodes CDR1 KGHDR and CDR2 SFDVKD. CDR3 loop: CATSDPGTGGYGTQYF. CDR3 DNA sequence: TGTGCCACCAGTGATCCCGGGACAGGGGGGTATGGTACGCAGTATTTT.

The CDR3 nucleotides read TGTGCCAGCAGTGCAGGGACTGGAAACACCATATATTTT. Protein sequence: CASSAGTGNTIYF. V and J are TRBV2 and TRBJ1-3; D possibly corresponds to TRBD1 (5 bases). Trimming took off 4 bases at V and 2 bases at J, with 6 bases between the two ends. Germline loops: CDR1 SNHLY, CDR2 FYNNEI. This CDR3 spans 13 amino acids.

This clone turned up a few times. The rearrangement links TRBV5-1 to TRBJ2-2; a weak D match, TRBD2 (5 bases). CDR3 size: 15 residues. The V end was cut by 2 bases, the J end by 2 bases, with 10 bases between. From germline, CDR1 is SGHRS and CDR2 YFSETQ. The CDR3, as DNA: TGCGCCAGCAGCTTTACCGGGGATAACACCGGGGAGCTGTTTTTT. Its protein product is CASSFTGDNTGELFF.

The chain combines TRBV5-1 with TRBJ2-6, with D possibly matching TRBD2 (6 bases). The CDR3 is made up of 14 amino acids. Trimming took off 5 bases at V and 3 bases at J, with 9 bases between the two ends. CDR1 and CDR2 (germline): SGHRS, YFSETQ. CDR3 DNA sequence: TGCGCCAGCAGAGCCGGGGGTGGGGCCAACGTCCTGACTTTC. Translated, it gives CASRAGGGANVLTF.

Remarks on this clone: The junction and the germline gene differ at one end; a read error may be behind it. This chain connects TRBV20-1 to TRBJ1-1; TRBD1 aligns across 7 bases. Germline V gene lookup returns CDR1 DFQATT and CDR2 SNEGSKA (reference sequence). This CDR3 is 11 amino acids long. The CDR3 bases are TGCAGTGCTAGCCCCCTCAAGACAGGGCCCTTT. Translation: CSASPLKTGPF.

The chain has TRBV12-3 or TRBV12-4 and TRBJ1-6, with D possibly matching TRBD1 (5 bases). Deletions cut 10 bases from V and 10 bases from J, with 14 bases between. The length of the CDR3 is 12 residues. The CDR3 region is CAICREGSPLHF. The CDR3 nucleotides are TGTGCCATCTGCAGGGAAGGCTCACCCCTCCACTTT.

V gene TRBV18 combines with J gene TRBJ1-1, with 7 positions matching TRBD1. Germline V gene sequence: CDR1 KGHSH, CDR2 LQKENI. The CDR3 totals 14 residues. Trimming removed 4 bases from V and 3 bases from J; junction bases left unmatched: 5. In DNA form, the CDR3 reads TGTGCCAGCTCACATCGACAGGGAGACACTGAAGCTTTCTTT. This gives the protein CASSHRQGDTEAFF.

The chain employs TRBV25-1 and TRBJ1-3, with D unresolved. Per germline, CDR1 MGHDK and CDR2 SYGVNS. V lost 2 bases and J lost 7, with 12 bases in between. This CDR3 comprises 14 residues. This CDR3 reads CASSEPLGGNTIYF. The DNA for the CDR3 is TGTGCCAGCAGTGAACCCCTCGGCGGGAACACCATATATTTT.

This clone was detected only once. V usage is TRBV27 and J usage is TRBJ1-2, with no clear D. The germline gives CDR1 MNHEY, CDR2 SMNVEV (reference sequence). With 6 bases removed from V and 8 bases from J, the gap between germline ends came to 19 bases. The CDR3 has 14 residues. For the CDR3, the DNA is TGTGCCAGCAGCTCCGGGAACCTCGTACCCGGCTACACCTTC. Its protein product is CASSSGNLVPGYTF.

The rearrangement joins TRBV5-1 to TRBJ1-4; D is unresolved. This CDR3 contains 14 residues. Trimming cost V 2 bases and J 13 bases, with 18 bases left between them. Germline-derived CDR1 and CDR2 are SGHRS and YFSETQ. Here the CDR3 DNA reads TGCGCCAGCAGCTTCGGTGGAGGCCCCAACGGACTGTTTTTT. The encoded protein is CASSFGGGPNGLFF.

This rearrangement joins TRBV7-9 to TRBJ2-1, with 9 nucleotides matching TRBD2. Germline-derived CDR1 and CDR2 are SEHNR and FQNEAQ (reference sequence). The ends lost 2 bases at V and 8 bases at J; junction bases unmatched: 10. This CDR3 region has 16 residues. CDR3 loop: CASSLMKRGDVHEQFF. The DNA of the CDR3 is TGTGCCAGCAGCTTAATGAAGCGGGGGGACGTCCATGAGCAGTTCTTC.

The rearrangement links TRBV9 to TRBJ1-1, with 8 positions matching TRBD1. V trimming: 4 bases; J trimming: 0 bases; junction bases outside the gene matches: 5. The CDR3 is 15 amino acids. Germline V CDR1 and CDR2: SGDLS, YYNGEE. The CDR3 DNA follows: TGTGCCAGCAGCCCCCAGACAGGGGTGAACACTGAAGCTTTCTTT. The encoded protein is CASSPQTGVNTEAFF.

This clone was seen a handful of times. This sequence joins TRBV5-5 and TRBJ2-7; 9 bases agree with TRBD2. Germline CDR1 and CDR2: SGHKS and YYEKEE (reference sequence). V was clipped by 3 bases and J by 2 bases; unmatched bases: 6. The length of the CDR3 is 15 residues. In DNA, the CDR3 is TGTGCCAGCAGCTCCCTAGCGGGACAAACCTACGAGCAGTACTTC. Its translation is CASSSLAGQTYEQYF.

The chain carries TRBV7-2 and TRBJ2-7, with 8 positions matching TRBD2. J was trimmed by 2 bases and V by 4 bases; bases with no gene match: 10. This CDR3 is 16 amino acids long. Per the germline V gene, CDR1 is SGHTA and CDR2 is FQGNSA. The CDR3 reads CASSWVAGSPPYEQYF. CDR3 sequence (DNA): TGTGCCAGCAGCTGGGTAGCGGGGTCGCCCCCCTACGAGCAGTACTTC.

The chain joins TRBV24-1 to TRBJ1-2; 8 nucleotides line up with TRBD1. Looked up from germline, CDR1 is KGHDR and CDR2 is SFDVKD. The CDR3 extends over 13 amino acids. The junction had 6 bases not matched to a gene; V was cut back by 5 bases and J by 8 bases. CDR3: CATSAQGAPGYTF. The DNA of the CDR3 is TGTGCCACCAGTGCCCAGGGGGCGCCCGGCTACACCTTC.

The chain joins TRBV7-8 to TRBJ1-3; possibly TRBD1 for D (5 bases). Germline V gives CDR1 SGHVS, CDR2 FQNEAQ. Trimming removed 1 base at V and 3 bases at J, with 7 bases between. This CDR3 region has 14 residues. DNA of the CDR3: TGTGCCAGCAGCTTAGAAGGGGATGGAAACACCATATATTTT. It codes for CASSLEGDGNTIYF.

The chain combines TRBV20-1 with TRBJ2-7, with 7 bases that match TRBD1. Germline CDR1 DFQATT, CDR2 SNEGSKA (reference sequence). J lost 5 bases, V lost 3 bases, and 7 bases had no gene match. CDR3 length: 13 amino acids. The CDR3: CSASNTGVDEQYF. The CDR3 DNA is TGCAGTGCTAGTAATACAGGGGTGGACGAGCAGTACTTC.

CDR3 sequence: CASSLAGDNTEAFF. CDR3 in DNA: TGTGCCAGCAGCTTGGCAGGGGACAACACTGAAGCTTTCTTT. The rearrangement links TRBV5-4 to TRBJ1-1; a possible D gene is TRBD1 (6 bases). Trimming cost V 0 bases and J 2 bases, with 8 bases left between them. The CDR3 is 14 residues long. Germline V gives CDR1 SGHNT, CDR2 YYREEE (reference sequence).

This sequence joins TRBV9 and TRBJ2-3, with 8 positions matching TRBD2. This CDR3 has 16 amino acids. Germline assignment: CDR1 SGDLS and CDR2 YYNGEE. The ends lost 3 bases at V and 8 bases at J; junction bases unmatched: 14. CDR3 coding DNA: TGTGCCAGCAGCGGCTCCTACAGTGGCGCGGGGGGTACGCAGTATTTT. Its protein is CASSGSYSGAGGTQYF.

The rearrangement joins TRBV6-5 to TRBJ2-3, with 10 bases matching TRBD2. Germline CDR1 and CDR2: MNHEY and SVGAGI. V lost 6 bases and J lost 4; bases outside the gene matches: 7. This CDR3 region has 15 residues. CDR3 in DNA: TGTGCCAGCAGCGCTGCTAGCGGGGGATCAGATACGCAGTATTTT. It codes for CASSAASGGSDTQYF.

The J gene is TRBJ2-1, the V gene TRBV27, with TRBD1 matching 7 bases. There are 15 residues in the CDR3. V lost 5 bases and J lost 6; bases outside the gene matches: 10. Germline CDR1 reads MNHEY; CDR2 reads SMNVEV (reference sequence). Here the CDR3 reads CASSLGQAKGNEQFF. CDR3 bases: TGTGCCAGCAGTCTAGGACAGGCCAAGGGCAATGAGCAGTTCTTC.

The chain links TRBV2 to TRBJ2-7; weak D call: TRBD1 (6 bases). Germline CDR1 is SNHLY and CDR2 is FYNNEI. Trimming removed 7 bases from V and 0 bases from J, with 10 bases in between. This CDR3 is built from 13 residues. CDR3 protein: CASTKDSSYEQYF. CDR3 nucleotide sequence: TGTGCCAGCACCAAGGACAGCTCCTACGAGCAGTACTTC. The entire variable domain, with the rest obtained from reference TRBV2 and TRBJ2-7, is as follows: EPEVTQTPSHQVTQMGQEVILRCVPISNHLYFYWYRQILGQKVEFLVSFYNNEISEKSEIFDDQFSVERPDGSNFTLKIRSTKLEDSAMYFCASTKDSSYEQYFGPGTRLTVT.